What follows are 2 T cell receptor beta chains derived from one specimen sequenced in a study of CD8 T cells in Susac syndrome. cDNA came from around 0.54 to 1 ug RNA primed by random hexamers. TCRdb passed the immunoSEQ multiplex PCR reads through MiXCR, listing each CDR3 protein once. The repertoire consists of around 280,000 distinct CDR3 sequences, with about 88% occurring once and the leading ten covering approximately 0.11%. Sequenced material: CD8+ T cells from PBMCs. The receptors were gathered from a human donor with multiple sclerosis.

V and J are TRBV7-6 and TRBJ2-4, with D possibly being TRBD1 (6 bases). Germline V gene sequence: CDR1 SGHVS, CDR2 FNYEAQ. Trimming took off 1 base at V and 8 bases at J, with 12 bases between the two ends. This CDR3 is 14 amino acids long. The CDR3 reads CASSLGGGKDIQYF. Written as DNA, the CDR3 is TGTGCCAGCAGCTTAGGAGGGGGTAAAGACATTCAGTACTTC.

V is TRBV10-3 and J is TRBJ1-1, with D perhaps TRBD1 (6 bases). Trimming left V 7 bases short and J 0 bases short, with 12 bases between. Germline CDR1 is ENHRY and CDR2 is SYGVKD. The CDR3 length is 14 residues. The CDR3 coding sequence is TGTGCCATCACCGAAGGGGGTATGAACACTGAAGCTTTCTTT. Translating gives CAITEGGMNTEAFF.